Listed here are 8 T cell receptor beta chains from one sample, sequenced in a study of brain T cells in children with intractable seizures. The method was immunoSEQ multiplex PCR; TCRdb's version includes in-frame clones alone and lacks a portion of them. The repertoire holds some 80,000 clones, with about 90% as singletons. Sequencing was performed on peripheral blood, taken at surgery. The receptors derive from a girl aged 2-10 years with Rasmussen encephalitis and intractable seizures.

This chain joins TRBV11-1 and TRBJ1-1; D not certain. V was cut by 3 bases and J by 3 bases, with 11 bases left in between. The CDR3 length is 14 residues. Germline loops: CDR1 SGHAT, CDR2 FQDESV (reference sequence). The DNA of the CDR3 is TGTGCCAGCAGCTTCCGAGTCTTGGACACTGAAGCTTTCTTT. Translating gives CASSFRVLDTEAFF.

This chain joins TRBV11-1 and TRBJ2-1; possibly TRBD2 for D (5 bases). The V end was cut by 5 bases, the J end by 5 bases, with 16 bases between. The CDR3 contains 15 residues. The germline V gene encodes CDR1 SGHAT and CDR2 FQDESV (reference sequence). CDR3 in DNA: TGTGCCAGCAGCCAAATCGAGGGCCTAAACAATGAGCAGTTCTTC. It codes for CASSQIEGLNNEQFF.

The chain joins TRBV28 to TRBJ2-7; TRBD1 matches 9 bases. This CDR3 is built from 15 residues. J gave up 2 bases and V 5 bases, and 7 bases lay outside the gene matches. Germline loops: CDR1 MDHEN, CDR2 SYDVKM. The CDR3 sequence: CASSPARQGAYEQYF. The CDR3 DNA reads TGTGCCAGCAGTCCCGCCCGACAGGGGGCCTACGAGCAGTACTTC.

The rearrangement uses TRBV2 and TRBJ2-3; a possible D gene is TRBD1 (6 bases). There are 13 residues in the CDR3. The germline CDR1 and CDR2 sequences are SNHLY and FYNNEI. V shed 7 bases and J shed 8 bases, with 16 bases lying between them. CDR3 bases: TGTGCCAGCACCCCCCAGGGGTTGGGTACGCAGTATTTT. Translation: CASTPQGLGTQYF.

The rearrangement joins TRBV5-6 to TRBJ1-6; D is uncertain. Germline V gene sequence: CDR1 SGHDT, CDR2 YYEEEE. The CDR3 covers 12 residues. V lost 5 bases, J lost 14 bases, and 14 bases lay in between. The CDR3 protein is CASRRRDGALHF. For the CDR3, the DNA is TGTGCCAGCAGGCGGCGGGATGGGGCCCTCCACTTT.

V gene TRBV9 combines with J gene TRBJ2-1; TRBD2 aligns across 10 bases. The J segment lost 6 bases and the V segment lost 4 bases, leaving 7 bases of the junction unmatched. The CDR3 contains 15 residues. Germline CDR1 SGDLS, CDR2 YYNGEE. Written as DNA, the CDR3 is TGTGCCAGCAGCCCAGAGCGACTAGCGGGCAATGAGCAGTTCTTC. This translates into CASSPERLAGNEQFF.

The rearrangement uses TRBV7-9 and TRBJ2-1; D might be TRBD1 (5 bases). The CDR3 has 15 residues. Between the trimmed V and J ends, which lost 5 bases and 0 bases, there was a span of 11 bases. Germline CDR1 and CDR2: SEHNR and FQNEAQ (reference sequence). DNA of the CDR3: TGTGCCAGCAGCCTATACAGGAACTCCTACAATGAGCAGTTCTTC. Protein product: CASSLYRNSYNEQFF.

The chain employs TRBV27 and TRBJ1-1; D is unresolved. V lost 3 bases, J lost 6 bases, and 20 bases lay in between. This CDR3 spans 16 amino acids. Germline lookup yields CDR1 MNHEY and CDR2 SMNVEV (reference sequence). The CDR3 DNA follows: TGTGCCAGCAGTTTGATACAGTCAAATAACCATCCTGAAGCTTTCTTT. Protein product: CASSLIQSNNHPEAFF.